This TCR beta chain emerged from a study of T cell responses to AZD1222 COVID-19 vaccine. Study-wide points: Regions 160-218 and 743-854 dominated among vaccine-associated CD4 TCRs spanning spike. Donors, mostly white British, included more females; clonal diversity was possibly underestimated.

Assay: immunoSEQ multiplex PCR; the TCRdb copy retains only in-frame clones and omits some. Here the sample spans around 130,000 clones, over 90% being singletons. Germline V CDR1 and CDR2: SNHLY, FYNNEI. V shed 11 bases and J shed 4 bases, with 14 bases lying between them. The CDR3 is 12 amino acids. To note about this clone: Its antigen is not known.

The clonotype was recovered from an adult in good health. This chain joins TRBV2 and TRBJ1-2; D is perhaps TRBD1 (5 bases). The specimen was peripheral blood, collected on day 0 of AZD1222 vaccination. The chain's CDR3 is CAARRVTYGYTF. The CDR3 DNA is TGTGCCGCTCGCAGGGTTACCTATGGCTACACCTTC. Based on the CDR3 plus reference TRBV2 and TRBJ1-2, the full variable domain is EPEVTQTPSHQVTQMGQEVILRCVPISNHLYFYWYRQILGQKVEFLVSFYNNEISEKSEIFDDQFSVERPDGSNFTLKIRSTKLEDSAMYFCAARRVTYGYTFGSGTRLTVV.